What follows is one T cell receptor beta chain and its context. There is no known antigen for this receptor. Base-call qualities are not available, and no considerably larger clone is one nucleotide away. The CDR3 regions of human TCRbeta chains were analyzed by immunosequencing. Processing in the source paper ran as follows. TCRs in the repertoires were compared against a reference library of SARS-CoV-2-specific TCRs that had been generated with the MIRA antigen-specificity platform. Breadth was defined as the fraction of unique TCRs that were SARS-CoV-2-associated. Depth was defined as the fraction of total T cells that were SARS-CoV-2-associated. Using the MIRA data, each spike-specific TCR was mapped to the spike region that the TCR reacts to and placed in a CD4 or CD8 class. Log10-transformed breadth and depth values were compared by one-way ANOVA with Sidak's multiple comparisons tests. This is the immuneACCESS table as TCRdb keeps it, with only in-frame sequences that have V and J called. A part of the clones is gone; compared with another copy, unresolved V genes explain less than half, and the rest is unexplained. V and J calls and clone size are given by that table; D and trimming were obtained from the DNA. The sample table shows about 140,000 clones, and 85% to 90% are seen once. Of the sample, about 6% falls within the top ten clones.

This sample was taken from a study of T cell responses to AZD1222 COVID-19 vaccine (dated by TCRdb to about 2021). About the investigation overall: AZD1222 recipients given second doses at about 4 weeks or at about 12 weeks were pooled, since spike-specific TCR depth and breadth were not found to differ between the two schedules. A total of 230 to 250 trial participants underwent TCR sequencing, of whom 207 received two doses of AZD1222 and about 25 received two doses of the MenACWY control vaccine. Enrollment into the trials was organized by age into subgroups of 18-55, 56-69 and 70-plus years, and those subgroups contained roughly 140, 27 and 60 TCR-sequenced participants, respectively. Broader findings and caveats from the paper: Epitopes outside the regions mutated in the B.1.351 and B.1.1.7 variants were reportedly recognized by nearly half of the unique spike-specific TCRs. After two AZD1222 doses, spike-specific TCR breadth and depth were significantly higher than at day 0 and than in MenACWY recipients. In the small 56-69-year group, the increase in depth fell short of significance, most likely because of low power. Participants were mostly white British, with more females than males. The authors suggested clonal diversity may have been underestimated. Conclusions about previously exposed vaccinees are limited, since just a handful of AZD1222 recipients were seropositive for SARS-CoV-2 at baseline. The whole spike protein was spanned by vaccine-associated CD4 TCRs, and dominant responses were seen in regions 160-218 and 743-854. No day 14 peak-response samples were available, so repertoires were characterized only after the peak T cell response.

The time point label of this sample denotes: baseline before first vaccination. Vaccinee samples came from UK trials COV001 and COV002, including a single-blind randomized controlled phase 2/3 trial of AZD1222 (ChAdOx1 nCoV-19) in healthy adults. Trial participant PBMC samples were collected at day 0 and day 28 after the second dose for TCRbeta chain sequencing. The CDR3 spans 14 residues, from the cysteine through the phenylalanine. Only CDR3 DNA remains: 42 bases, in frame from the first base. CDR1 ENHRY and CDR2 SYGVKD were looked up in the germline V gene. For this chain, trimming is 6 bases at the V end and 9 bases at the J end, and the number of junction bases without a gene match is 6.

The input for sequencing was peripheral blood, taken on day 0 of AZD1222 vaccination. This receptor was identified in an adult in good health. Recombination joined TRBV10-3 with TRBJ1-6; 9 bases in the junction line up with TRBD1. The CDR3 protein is CAIRMDRGPSPLHF. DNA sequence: TGTGCCATCAGGATGGACAGGGGCCCTTCACCCCTCCACTTT.